The clone carrying this T cell receptor beta chain was seen a few times. Its target is not known. TCRdb fed the reads into MiXCR, producing one record per CDR3 protein. This table has about 60,000 distinct CDR3 sequences, less than 65% appearing once. These data are taken from a study of type 1 regulatory T cells. Study-wide context: T-allo10 is a Tr1-enriched, alloantigen-specific CD4 T cell product made in vitro. The study's findings and limits: Compared with non-type 1 regulatory T cells, type 1 regulatory T cells showed a more restricted TCR repertoire.

V was cut by 5 bases and J by 2 bases, with 9 bases left in between. CDR1 and CDR2 from the germline V gene are SGHVS and FNYEAQ. The CDR3 sequence is 13 residues long. Sequenced: cultured non-Tr1 T cells, either the whole culture or a sorted T cell fraction (not recorded which). The sequence derives from a human donor in good health. This chain joins TRBV7-6 and TRBJ1-2; no clear D. CDR3 sequence: CASSEGRNYGYTF. The CDR3 nucleotides read TGTGCCAGCAGCGAGGGCAGGAACTATGGCTACACCTTC.